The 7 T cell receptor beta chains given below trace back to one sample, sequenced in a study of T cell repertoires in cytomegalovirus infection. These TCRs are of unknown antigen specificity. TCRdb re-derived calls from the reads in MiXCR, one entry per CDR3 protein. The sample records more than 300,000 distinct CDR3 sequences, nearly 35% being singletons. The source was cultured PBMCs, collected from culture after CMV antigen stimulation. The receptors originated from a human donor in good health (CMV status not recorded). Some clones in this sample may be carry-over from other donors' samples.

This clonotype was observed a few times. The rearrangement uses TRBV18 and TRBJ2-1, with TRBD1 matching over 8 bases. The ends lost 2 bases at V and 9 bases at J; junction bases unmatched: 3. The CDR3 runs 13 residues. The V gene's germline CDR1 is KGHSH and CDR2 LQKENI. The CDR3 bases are TGTGCCAGCTCACCAGACAGGGGCGGTGAGCAGTTCTTC. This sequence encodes CASSPDRGGEQFF.

The CDR3 reads CASSYGIAVDTQYF. The CDR3 nucleotides are TGTGCCAGCAGTTACGGGATAGCGGTAGATACGCAGTATTTT. The gene calls are TRBV6-8 and TRBJ2-3; tentative D call: TRBD2 (6 bases). V was pared by 2 bases and J by 5 bases, with 11 bases between. This CDR3 has 14 amino acids. The germline V gene has CDR1 MNHGY and CDR2 SAAAGT.

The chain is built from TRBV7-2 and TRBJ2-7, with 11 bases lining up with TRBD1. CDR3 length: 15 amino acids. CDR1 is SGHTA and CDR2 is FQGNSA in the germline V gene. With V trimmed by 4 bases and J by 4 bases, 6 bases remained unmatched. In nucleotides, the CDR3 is TGTGCCAGCAGCTCGACAGGGACAGGGGGGTACGAGCAGTACTTC. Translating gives CASSSTGTGGYEQYF.

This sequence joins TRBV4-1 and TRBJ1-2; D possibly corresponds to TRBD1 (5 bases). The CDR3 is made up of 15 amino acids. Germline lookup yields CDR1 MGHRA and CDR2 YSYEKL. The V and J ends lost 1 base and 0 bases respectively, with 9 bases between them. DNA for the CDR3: TGCGCCAGCAGCCAAGTTAGGGGCGCTAACTATGGCTACACCTTC. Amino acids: CASSQVRGANYGYTF.

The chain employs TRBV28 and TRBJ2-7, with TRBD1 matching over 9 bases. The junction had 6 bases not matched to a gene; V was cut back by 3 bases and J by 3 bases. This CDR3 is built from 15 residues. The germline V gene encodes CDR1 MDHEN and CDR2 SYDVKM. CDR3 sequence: CASSLPGTGHYEQYF. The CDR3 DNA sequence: TGTGCCAGCAGTTTGCCCGGGACAGGGCACTACGAGCAGTACTTC.

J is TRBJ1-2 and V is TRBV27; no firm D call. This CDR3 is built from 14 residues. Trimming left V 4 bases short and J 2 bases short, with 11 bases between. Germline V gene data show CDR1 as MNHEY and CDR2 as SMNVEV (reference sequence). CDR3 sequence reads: CASSSSGTNYGYTF. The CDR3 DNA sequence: TGTGCCAGCAGTTCCTCTGGCACGAACTATGGCTACACCTTC.

The DNA for the CDR3 is TGTGCCAGCAGCTTCCAGGGAGGTGGCTACACCTTC. Its translation: CASSFQGGGYTF. The chain is built from TRBV7-2 and TRBJ1-2, with D possibly matching TRBD1 (5 bases). V gave up 3 bases and J gave up 7 bases, with 9 bases separating them. Per germline, CDR1 SGHTA and CDR2 FQGNSA. The CDR3 spans 12 residues.